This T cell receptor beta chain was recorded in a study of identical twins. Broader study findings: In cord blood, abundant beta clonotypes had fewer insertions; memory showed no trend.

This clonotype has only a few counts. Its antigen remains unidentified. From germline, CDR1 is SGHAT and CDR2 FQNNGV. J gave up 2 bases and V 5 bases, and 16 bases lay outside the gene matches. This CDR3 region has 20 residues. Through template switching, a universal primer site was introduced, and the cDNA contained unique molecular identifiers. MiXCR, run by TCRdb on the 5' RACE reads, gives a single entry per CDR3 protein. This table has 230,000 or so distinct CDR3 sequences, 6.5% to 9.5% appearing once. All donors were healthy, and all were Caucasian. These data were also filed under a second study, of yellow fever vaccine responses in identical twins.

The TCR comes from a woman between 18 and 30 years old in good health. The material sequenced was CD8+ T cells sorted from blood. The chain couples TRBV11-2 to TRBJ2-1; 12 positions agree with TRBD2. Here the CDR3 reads CASSLVLGTSGRAAYNEQFF. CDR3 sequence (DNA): TGTGCCAGCAGCCTTGTACTAGGGACTAGCGGGCGGGCGGCCTACAATGAGCAGTTCTTC.